A single sample gave rise to the 13 T cell receptor beta chains below, sequenced in a study of blood T cell repertoires in COVID-19. Using immunoSEQ multiplex PCR, the repertoire was profiled, and TCRdb retains in-frame clones only, with some absent. The data show some 150,000 clones, 80% to 90% seen once. The sample comprised peripheral blood. These receptors were taken from a woman aged 40 to 50 with acute or convalescent COVID-19.

This chain links TRBV27 with TRBJ2-3; 8 bases map to TRBD2. The CDR3 is 15 residues long. Per germline, CDR1 MNHEY and CDR2 SMNVEV (reference sequence). Trimming at V came to 3 bases and at J to 4 bases, leaving 6 bases not matched to a gene. CDR3 DNA sequence: TGTGCCAGCAGTTTGGTCGGGGGGGCTGCAGATACGCAGTATTTT. Protein product: CASSLVGGAADTQYF.

The J gene is TRBJ2-3, the V gene TRBV5-8; the D gene is possibly TRBD2 (6 bases). The length of the CDR3 is 16 residues. Between the trimmed V and J ends, which lost 3 bases and 4 bases, there was a span of 18 bases. The V gene's germline CDR1 is SGHTS and CDR2 YDEGEE. The chain's CDR3 is CASSSGSQNYADTQYF. In DNA form, the CDR3 reads TGTGCCAGCAGCTCCGGGAGCCAGAATTACGCAGATACGCAGTATTTT.

Here the CDR3 reads CASSQRQGWYEQYF. CDR3 nucleotide sequence: TGTGCCAGCAGCCAACGACAGGGGTGGTACGAGCAGTACTTC. The chain has TRBV3-1 (or the pseudogene TRBV3-2) and TRBJ2-7, with 8 bases identical to TRBD1. Germline CDR1 LGHDT, CDR2 YNNKEL (reference sequence). V lost 2 bases to trimming and J lost 4 bases; unmatched junction nucleotides: 4. CDR3 length: 14 amino acids.

The table lists this clone with a few counts. The V and J genes are TRBV2 and TRBJ2-2; TRBD2 agrees at 10 bases. V lost 7 bases, J lost 2 bases, and 4 bases stayed unmatched. The CDR3 loop spans 15 amino acids. Germline lookup yields CDR1 SNHLY and CDR2 FYNNEI. CDR3 loop: CASMSGGGNTGELFF. DNA of the CDR3: TGTGCCAGCATGAGCGGGGGGGGCAACACCGGGGAGCTGTTTTTT.

The chain uses TRBV7-3 and TRBJ2-3, with 9 bases matching TRBD2. The CDR3 spans 14 residues. V lost 6 bases, J lost 2 bases, and 3 bases stayed unmatched. Germline CDR1 is SGHTA and CDR2 is FQGTGA. CDR3 sequence (DNA): TGTGCCAGCAGACTAGCGGGTAACACAGATACGCAGTATTTT. It translates to CASRLAGNTDTQYF.

This clone was observed a handful of times. The chain carries TRBV15 and TRBJ1-1, with D possibly being TRBD1 (5 bases). CDR3 length equals 13 residues. The V end lost 4 bases, the J end lost 4 bases, and 10 bases lay between the germline ends. Germline CDR1 is LNHNV and CDR2 is YYDKDF (reference sequence). CDR3 loop: CATSKTVSTEAFF. CDR3 DNA: TGTGCCACCAGCAAGACAGTAAGCACTGAAGCTTTCTTT.

The chain links TRBV9 to TRBJ1-2, with D perhaps TRBD1 (5 bases). V lost 3 bases and J lost 3, with 12 bases in between. The CDR3 has 14 amino acids. Germline lookup yields CDR1 SGDLS and CDR2 YYNGEE. The CDR3 DNA sequence: TGTGCCAGCAGCGGAAATGGGGCAGACTATGGCTACACCTTC. Encoded protein: CASSGNGADYGYTF.

This clone appeared once. This chain's CDR3 is CASSPTRTSGGTDTQYF. The CDR3 DNA reads as TGCGCCAGCAGCCCGACACGGACTAGCGGGGGCACAGATACGCAGTATTTT. The V gene is TRBV5-1, the J gene TRBJ2-3, with 12 bases matching TRBD2. Germline V gene lookup returns CDR1 SGHRS and CDR2 YFSETQ. Germline trimming cut 4 bases from V and 1 base from J; bases unmatched to any gene: 7. The CDR3 covers 17 residues.

The chain has TRBV28 and TRBJ1-1; D unclear. The length of the CDR3 is 15 residues. The V and J ends lost 6 bases and 11 bases respectively, with 25 bases between them. From germline, CDR1 is MDHEN and CDR2 SYDVKM. The CDR3 DNA sequence: TGTGCCAGCAGGGACGACGAGACGTTACGAGGAGGCGCTTTCTTT. Its translation: CASRDDETLRGGAFF. Based on the CDR3 plus reference TRBV28 and TRBJ1-1, the full variable domain is DVKVTQSSRYLVKRTGEKVFLECVQDMDHENMFWYRQDPGLGLRLIYFSYDVKMKEKGDIPEGYSVSREKKERFSLILESASTNQTSMYLCASRDDETLRGGAFFGQGTRLTVV.

The chain recombines TRBV2 with TRBJ1-2; TRBD1 might be the D (5 bases). The CDR3 totals 14 residues. Germline CDR1 and CDR2: SNHLY and FYNNEI. V was cut by 4 bases and J by 3 bases, with 12 bases left in between. The CDR3 sequence is CASSAAGYYYGYTF. The CDR3 DNA sequence: TGTGCCAGCAGTGCGGCAGGGTACTACTATGGCTACACCTTC.

The chain links TRBV29-1 to TRBJ1-1; maybe TRBD1 (6 bases). The CDR3 is 14 amino acids. The ends were cut back, 3 bases at V and 0 bases at J, with 11 bases in the middle. CDR1 is SQVTM, CDR2 ANQGSEA, per germline. The CDR3 here is CSVDRQAMNTEAFF. CDR3 in DNA: TGCAGCGTTGACAGACAGGCCATGAACACTGAAGCTTTCTTT.

J is TRBJ1-1 and V is TRBV7-2; D is ambiguous. CDR3 length: 15 amino acids. The V end was cut by 1 base, the J end by 1 base, with 10 bases between. The V gene's germline CDR1 is SGHTA and CDR2 FQGNSA. The CDR3 spells CASSLVRPGNTEAFF. In DNA form, the CDR3 reads TGTGCCAGCAGCTTAGTGAGGCCGGGGAACACTGAAGCTTTCTTT. The whole variable domain, filled in from reference TRBV7-2 and TRBJ1-1, reads GAGVSQSPSNKVTEKGKDVELRCDPISGHTALYWYRQSLGQGLEFLIYFQGNSAPDKSGLPSDRFSAERTGGSVSTLTIQRTQQEDSAVYLCASSLVRPGNTEAFFGQGTRLTVV.

This rearrangement joins TRBV3-1 (or the pseudogene TRBV3-2) to TRBJ2-7, with D uncertain. CDR1 and CDR2 (germline): LGHDT, YNNKEL (reference sequence). V was clipped by 4 bases and J by 0 bases, with 10 bases between them. This CDR3 contains 14 residues. The CDR3 protein is CASSLTETSYEQYF. DNA for the CDR3: TGTGCCAGCAGCCTCACAGAAACCTCCTACGAGCAGTACTTC.